This T cell receptor (beta chain) originates from a study of blood T cell repertoires in COVID-19. On the study more broadly: There were acute and convalescent COVID-19 samples, and they came from the United States, Italy and Spain. PBMCs, B-cell-depleted T cells, or T cells provided the cDNA or gDNA that made up the material.

Original data processing: Reference gene primer amplification gave nucleated cell count estimates. The repertoire was sequenced with immunoSEQ multiplex PCR; TCRdb's copy has only in-frame clones and lacks some. V, J and clone size are taken as reported in that table, and D and trimming were inferred from the DNA itself. Of about 74,000 clones in the sample, roughly nine tenths are singletons; the top ten hold roughly 1.5%. The ends lost 6 bases at V and 7 bases at J; junction bases unmatched: 4. Germline V CDR1 and CDR2: SNHLY, FYNNEI. CDR3 length: 12 amino acids. Material: peripheral blood. The clonotype was recovered from a man in his fifties or sixties with acute or convalescent COVID-19. The chain employs TRBV2 and TRBJ2-7, with 9 nucleotides matching TRBD1. The CDR3 reads CASRGQGREQYF. For the CDR3, the DNA is TGTGCCAGCAGGGGACAGGGTCGAGAGCAGTACTTC.